This TCR beta chain was recovered during a study of shared clonotypes between healthy human individuals. The overall study: The study drew on a couple of women and three men aged 18 to 49 as donors. Points from the study as a whole: Sampling included only blood; tissue repertoires likely differ.

Naive-designated CD8 cells lacked CD45RO, were positively enriched for CCR7, and omitted terminally differentiated effector memory CD45RA+ cells. Only in-frame clones appear in the TCRdb table, and some are missing; sequencing was by immunoSEQ multiplex PCR. The data show about 2.2 million clones, with roughly 95% seen just once and about 1.6% held by the top ten. V lost 2 bases, J lost 6 bases, and 8 bases lay in between. The germline V gene encodes CDR1 MNHEY and CDR2 SMNVEV (reference sequence). The CDR3 loop spans 14 amino acids. Details on this clone: Its antigen is undetermined.

The chain links TRBV27 to TRBJ1-6, with no clear D. The clonotype originates from a man between 18 and 35 years old in good health. Some clones in this sample may be carry-over from other donors' samples. What was sequenced was naive CD8+ T cells from PBMCs. The CDR3 here is CASSLALGNSPLHF. The CDR3 DNA is TGTGCCAGCAGTTTAGCGTTGGGTAATTCACCCCTCCACTTT.